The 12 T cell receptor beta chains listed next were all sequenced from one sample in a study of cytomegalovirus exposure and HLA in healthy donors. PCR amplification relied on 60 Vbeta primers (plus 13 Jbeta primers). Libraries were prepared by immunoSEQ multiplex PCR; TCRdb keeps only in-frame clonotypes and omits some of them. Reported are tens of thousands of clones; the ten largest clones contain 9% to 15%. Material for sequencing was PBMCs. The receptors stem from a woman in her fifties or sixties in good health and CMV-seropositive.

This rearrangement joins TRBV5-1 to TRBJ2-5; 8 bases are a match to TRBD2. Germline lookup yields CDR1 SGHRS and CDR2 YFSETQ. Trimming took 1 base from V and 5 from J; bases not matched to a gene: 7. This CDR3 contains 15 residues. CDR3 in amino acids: CASSLISGEVETQYF. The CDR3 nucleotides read TGCGCCAGCAGCTTGATTAGCGGGGAGGTGGAGACCCAGTACTTC. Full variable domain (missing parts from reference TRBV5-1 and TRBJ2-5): KAGVTQTPRYLIKTRGQQVTLSCSPISGHRSVSWYQQTPGQGLQFLFEYFSETQRNKGNFPGRFSGRQFSNSRSEMNVSTLELGDSALYLCASSLISGEVETQYFGPGTRLLVL.

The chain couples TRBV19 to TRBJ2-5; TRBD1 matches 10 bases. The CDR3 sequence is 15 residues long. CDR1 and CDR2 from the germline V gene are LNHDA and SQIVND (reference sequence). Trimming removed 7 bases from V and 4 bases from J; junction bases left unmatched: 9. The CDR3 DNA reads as TGTGCCAGTACTCGGGCGTGGGACAGGGGAGAGACCCAGTACTTC. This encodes CASTRAWDRGETQYF.

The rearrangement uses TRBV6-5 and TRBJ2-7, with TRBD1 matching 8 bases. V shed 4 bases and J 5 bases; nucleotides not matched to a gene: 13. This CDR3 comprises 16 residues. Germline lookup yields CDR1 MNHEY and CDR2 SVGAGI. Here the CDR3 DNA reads TGTGCCAGCAGTTTAGGGGGACCGACAGGGGCCAACGAGCAGTACTTC. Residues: CASSLGGPTGANEQYF.

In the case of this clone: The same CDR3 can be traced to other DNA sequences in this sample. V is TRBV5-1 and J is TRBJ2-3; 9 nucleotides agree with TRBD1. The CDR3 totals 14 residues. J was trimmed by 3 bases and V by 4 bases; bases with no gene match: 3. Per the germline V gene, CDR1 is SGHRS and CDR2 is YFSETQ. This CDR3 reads CASSGGQGTDTQYF. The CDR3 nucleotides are TGCGCCAGCAGCGGCGGACAGGGGACAGATACGCAGTATTTT.

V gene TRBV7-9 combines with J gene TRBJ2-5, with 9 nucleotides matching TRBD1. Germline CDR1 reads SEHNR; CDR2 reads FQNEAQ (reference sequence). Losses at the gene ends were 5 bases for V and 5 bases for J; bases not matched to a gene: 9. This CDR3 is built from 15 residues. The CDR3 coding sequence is TGTGCCAGCAGCGACGGGACAGGGCCAGGGGAGACCCAGTACTTC. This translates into CASSDGTGPGETQYF.

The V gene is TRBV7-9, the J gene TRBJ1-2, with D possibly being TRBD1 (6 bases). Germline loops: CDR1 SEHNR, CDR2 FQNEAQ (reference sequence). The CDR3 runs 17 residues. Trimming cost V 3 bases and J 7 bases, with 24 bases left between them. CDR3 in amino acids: CASSFGRGDLGATGYTF. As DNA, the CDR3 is TGTGCCAGCAGCTTCGGCAGGGGTGACCTTGGAGCGACTGGCTACACCTTC. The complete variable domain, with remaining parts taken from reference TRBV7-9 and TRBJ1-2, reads DTGVSQNPRHKITKRGQNVTFRCDPISEHNRLYWYRQTLGQGPEFLTYFQNEAQLEKSRLLSDRFSAERPKGSFSTLEIQRTEQGDSAMYLCASSFGRGDLGATGYTFGSGTRLTVV.

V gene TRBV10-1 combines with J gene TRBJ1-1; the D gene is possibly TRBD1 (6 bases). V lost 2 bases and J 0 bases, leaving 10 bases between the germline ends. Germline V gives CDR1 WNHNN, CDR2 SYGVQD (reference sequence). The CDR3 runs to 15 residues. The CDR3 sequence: CASSETGHLNTEAFF. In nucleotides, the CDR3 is TGCGCCAGCAGTGAGACAGGGCATTTGAACACTGAAGCTTTCTTT.

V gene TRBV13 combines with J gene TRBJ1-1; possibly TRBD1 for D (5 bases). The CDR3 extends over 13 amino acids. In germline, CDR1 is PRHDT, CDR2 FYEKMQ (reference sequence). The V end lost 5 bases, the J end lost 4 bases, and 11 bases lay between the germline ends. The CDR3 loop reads CASSQTVGTEAFF. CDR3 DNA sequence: TGTGCCAGCAGCCAGACAGTAGGCACTGAAGCTTTCTTT.

CDR3 loop: CASSIQGVGEKLFF. The CDR3 DNA sequence: TGCGCCAGTAGTATCCAGGGGGTGGGAGAAAAACTGTTTTTT. V gene TRBV4-3 combines with J gene TRBJ1-4; TRBD1 agrees at 7 bases. This CDR3 spans 14 amino acids. The germline V gene has CDR1 LGHNA and CDR2 YSLEER. V lost 9 bases, J lost 8 bases, and 12 bases stayed unmatched.

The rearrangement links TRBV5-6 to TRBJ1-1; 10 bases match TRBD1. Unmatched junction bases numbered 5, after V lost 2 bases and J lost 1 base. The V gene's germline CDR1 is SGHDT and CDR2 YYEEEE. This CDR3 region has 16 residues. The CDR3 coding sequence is TGTGCCAGCAGCTTACCGGGACAGGGGCCGAACACTGAAGCTTTCTTT. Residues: CASSLPGQGPNTEAFF.

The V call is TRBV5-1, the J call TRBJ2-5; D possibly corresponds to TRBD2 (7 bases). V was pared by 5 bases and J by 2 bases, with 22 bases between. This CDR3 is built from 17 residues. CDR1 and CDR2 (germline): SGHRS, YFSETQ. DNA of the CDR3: TGCGCCAGCAGTGAATGGAGTATGGGGGGGCCTCAAGAGACCCAGTACTTC. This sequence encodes CASSEWSMGGPQETQYF. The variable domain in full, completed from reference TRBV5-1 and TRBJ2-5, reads KAGVTQTPRYLIKTRGQQVTLSCSPISGHRSVSWYQQTPGQGLQFLFEYFSETQRNKGNFPGRFSGRQFSNSRSEMNVSTLELGDSALYLCASSEWSMGGPQETQYFGPGTRLLVL.

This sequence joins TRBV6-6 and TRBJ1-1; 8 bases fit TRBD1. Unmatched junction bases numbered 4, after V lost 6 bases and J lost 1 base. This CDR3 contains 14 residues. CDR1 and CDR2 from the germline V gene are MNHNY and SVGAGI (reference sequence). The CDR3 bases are TGTGCCAGCAGGCCCGGGACAGGGAACACTGAAGCTTTCTTT. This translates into CASRPGTGNTEAFF.